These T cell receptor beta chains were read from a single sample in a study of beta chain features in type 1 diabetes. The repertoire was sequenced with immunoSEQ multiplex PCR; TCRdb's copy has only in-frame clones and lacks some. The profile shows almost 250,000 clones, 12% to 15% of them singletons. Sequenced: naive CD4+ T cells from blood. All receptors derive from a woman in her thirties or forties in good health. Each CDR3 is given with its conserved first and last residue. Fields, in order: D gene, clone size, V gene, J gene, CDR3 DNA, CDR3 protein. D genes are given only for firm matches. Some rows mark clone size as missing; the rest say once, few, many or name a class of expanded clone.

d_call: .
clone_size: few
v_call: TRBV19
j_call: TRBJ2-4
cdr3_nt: TGTGCCAGTAGTATAGTCCACTTCGAGGGCGGCATTCAGTACTTC
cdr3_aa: CASSIVHFEGGIQYF

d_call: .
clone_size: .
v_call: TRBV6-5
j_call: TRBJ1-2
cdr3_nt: TGTGCCAGCAGTTACACCGTCCAGGGAAACTATGGCTACACCTTC
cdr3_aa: CASSYTVQGNYGYTF

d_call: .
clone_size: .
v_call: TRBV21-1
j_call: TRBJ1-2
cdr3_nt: TGTGCCACCCAGCAACAGGGAGGGGACTTCTATGGCTACACCTTC
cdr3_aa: CATQQQGGDFYGYTF

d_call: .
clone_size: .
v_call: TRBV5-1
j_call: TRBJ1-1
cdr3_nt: TGCGCCAGCAGCTTGGGGGCAGCCTCCCTCACTGAAGCTTTCTTT
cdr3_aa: CASSLGAASLTEAFF

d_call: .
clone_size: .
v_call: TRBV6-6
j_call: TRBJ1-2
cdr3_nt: TGTGCCACCTCCTACGGGGGGGCGAGTAACTATGGCTACACCTTC
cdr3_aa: CATSYGGASNYGYTF

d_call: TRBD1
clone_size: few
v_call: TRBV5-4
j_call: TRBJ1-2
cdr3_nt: TGTGCCAGCAGCTTCGGGGGGGGACAGGGGCAACACGACGGCTACACCTTC
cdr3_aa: CASSFGGGQGQHDGYTF

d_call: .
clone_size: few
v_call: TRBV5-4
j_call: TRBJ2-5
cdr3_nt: TGTGCCAGCAGCCAAGATGCGGTAGCAGGGCCCAAAGAGACCCAGTACTTC
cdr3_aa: CASSQDAVAGPKETQYF

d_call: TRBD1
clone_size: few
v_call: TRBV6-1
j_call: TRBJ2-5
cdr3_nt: TGTGCCAGCTGCAGGACAGGGGGCACTGAGACCCAGTACTTC
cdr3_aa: CASCRTGGTETQYF

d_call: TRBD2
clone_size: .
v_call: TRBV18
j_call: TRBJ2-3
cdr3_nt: TGTGCCAGCTCACCACTGACTAGCGGGGGATCATCAAGCACAGATACGCAGTATTTT
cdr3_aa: CASSPLTSGGSSSTDTQYF

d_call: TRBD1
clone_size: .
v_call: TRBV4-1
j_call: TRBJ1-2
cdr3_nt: TGCGCCAGCACCCGGGACAGAGGCGACTATGGCTACACCTTC
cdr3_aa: CASTRDRGDYGYTF

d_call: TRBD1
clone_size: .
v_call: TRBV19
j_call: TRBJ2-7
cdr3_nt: TGTGCCAGTAGAAAAGGACAGGAGACCTACGAGCAGTACTTC
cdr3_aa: CASRKGQETYEQYF

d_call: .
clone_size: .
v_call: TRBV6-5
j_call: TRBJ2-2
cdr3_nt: TGTGCCAGCAGTTACGTGACACTGAACACCGGGGAGCTGTTTTTT
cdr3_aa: CASSYVTLNTGELFF

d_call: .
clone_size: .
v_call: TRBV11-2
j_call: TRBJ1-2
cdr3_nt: TGTGCCAGCAGCTTCAACTGGAACTATGGCTACACCTTC
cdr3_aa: CASSFNWNYGYTF